This entry lists 10 T cell receptor beta chains sequenced from one sample in a study of T cells after yellow fever vaccination (dated by TCRdb to between 2018 and 2021). Library prep was done by 5' RACE. This sample was sequenced with an Illumina HiSeq 2500. The raw public data were reprocessed by TCRdb itself: fastp quality trimming at Q25, MiXCR clonotype calling, in-frame beta chains only. Entries that share a CDR3 protein sequence are merged under the most common genes and DNA. The sample table records over 70,000 distinct CDR3 sequences; roughly 8% of these occur just once. Together, the top ten hold about 40% of the sample. The intended sense of this specimen's treatment or condition label: live attenuated yellow fever vaccine strain. Sequenced material: CD8+ T cells sorted from PBMCs, taken on the day of the yellow fever booster vaccination. The source is a man aged 30 to 39 who received the YFV17D yellow fever vaccine.

Only a few counts were recorded for this clonotype. This rearrangement joins TRBV29-1 to TRBJ1-2; no clear D. CDR1 SQVTM and CDR2 ANQGSEA come from the germline V gene. The CDR3 has 14 amino acids. V was trimmed by 3 bases and J by 8 bases, leaving 19 bases between them. CDR3 region: CSVDIALSENGYTF. As DNA, the CDR3 is TGCAGCGTTGATATAGCTCTGAGCGAGAACGGCTACACCTTC.

This clonotype was observed a few times. The chain carries TRBV19 and TRBJ1-1, with 9 bases identical to TRBD1. V was clipped by 5 bases and J by 1 base; unmatched bases: 11. The CDR3 has 17 residues. Germline CDR1 and CDR2: LNHDA and SQIVND (reference sequence). CDR3 sequence (DNA): TGTGCCAGTAGTCTACCGGGACAGGGTCTGGAGAACACTGAAGCTTTCTTT. Amino acid sequence: CASSLPGQGLENTEAFF.

This clonotype has just a few counts. This chain uses TRBV14 with TRBJ2-7; a possible D gene is TRBD2 (5 bases). CDR1 and CDR2 (germline): SGHDN, FVKESK. The CDR3 totals 14 residues. The V and J ends lost 2 bases and 3 bases respectively, with 11 bases between them. The CDR3 spells CASSQLGSVYEQYF. In DNA form, the CDR3 reads TGTGCCAGCAGCCAATTAGGGAGCGTCTACGAGCAGTACTTC.

The CDR3 protein is CSATGYYGYTF. The CDR3 DNA follows: TGCAGCGCGACAGGGTACTATGGCTACACCTTC. The chain employs TRBV29-1 and TRBJ1-2; 7 bases match TRBD1. CDR3 length equals 11 residues. Germline V CDR1 and CDR2: SQVTM, ANQGSEA. Trimming removed 7 bases from V and 3 bases from J; junction bases left unmatched: 2.

The chain carries TRBV10-2 and TRBJ2-7; the match to TRBD1 covers 8 bases. CDR3 size: 13 residues. V shed 8 bases, J shed 1 base, and the junction held 4 bases outside the gene matches. CDR1 is WSHSY, CDR2 SAAADI, per germline. The CDR3 bases are TGCGCCAGCCAGACAGGGGTTTCCTACGAGCAGTACTTC. Translating gives CASQTGVSYEQYF.

The gene calls are TRBV6-5 and TRBJ2-5; the D gene is possibly TRBD1 (5 bases). CDR1 is MNHEY and CDR2 is SVGAGI in the germline V gene. The CDR3 runs 16 residues. The ends were cut back, 0 bases at V and 5 bases at J, with 16 bases in the middle. DNA for the CDR3: TGTGCCAGCAGTTACTCGGCAGTGGACCCAGGGGAGACCCAGTACTTC. Translated, it gives CASSYSAVDPGETQYF.

This clonotype was found many times. The rearrangement uses TRBV18 and TRBJ2-5; the D gene is possibly TRBD2 (6 bases). V shed 5 bases and J shed 6 bases, with 19 bases lying between them. This CDR3 contains 15 residues. Looked up from germline, CDR1 is KGHSH and CDR2 is LQKENI. For the CDR3, the DNA is TGTGCCAGCTCAGAAACCGGGACTGTCGAACAGACCCAGTACTTC. It translates to CASSETGTVEQTQYF.

The table lists this clonotype with a few counts. Here the CDR3 reads CSAILSTDTQYF. In nucleotides, the CDR3 is TGCAGTGCCATTCTTAGCACAGATACGCAGTATTTT. This sequence joins TRBV20-1 and TRBJ2-3; the D is unclear. Germline V lookup: CDR1 DFQATT, CDR2 SNEGSKA (reference sequence). The CDR3 runs to 12 residues. V lost 6 bases, J lost 0 bases, and 7 bases lay in between.

There are a few counts of this clonotype. The V gene is TRBV14, the J gene TRBJ2-1; TRBD2 agrees at 9 bases. Per germline, CDR1 SGHDN and CDR2 FVKESK. The CDR3 loop spans 18 amino acids. V shed 4 bases, J shed 5 bases, and the junction held 15 bases outside the gene matches. CDR3 nucleotides: TGTGCCAGCAGCCGAACGTCGTGGGGGACTAGCAGCCACAATGAGCAGTTCTTC. Translated: CASSRTSWGTSSHNEQFF.

A few counts support this clonotype. The chain uses TRBV10-2 and TRBJ2-1; 7 bases map to TRBD2. CDR1 is WSHSY, CDR2 SAAADI, per germline. The CDR3 has 13 amino acids. The trim removed 3 bases at V and 9 bases at J, leaving 5 bases unmatched. The CDR3 spells CASSDGGRTEQFF. Here the CDR3 DNA reads TGCGCCAGCAGTGATGGCGGGAGAACTGAGCAGTTCTTC.